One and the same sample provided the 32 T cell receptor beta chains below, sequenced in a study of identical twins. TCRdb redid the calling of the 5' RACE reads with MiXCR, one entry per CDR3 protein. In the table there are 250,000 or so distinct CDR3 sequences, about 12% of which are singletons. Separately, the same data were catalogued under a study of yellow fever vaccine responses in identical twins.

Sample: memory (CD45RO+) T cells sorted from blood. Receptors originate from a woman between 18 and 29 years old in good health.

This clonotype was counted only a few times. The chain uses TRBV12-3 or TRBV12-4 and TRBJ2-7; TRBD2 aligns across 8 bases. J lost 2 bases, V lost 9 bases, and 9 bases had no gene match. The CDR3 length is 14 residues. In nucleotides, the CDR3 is TGTGCCAGTCTTCAAGCGGGGGTTACCTACGAGCAGTACTTC. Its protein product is CASLQAGVTYEQYF.

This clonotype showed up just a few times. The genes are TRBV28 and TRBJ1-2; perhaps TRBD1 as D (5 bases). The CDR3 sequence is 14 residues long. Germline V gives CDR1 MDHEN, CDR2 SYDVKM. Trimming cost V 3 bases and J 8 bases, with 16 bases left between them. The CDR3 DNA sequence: TGTGCCAGCAGTTTCTGGCAGGGAGTGTGGGGCTACACCTTC. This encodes CASSFWQGVWGYTF.

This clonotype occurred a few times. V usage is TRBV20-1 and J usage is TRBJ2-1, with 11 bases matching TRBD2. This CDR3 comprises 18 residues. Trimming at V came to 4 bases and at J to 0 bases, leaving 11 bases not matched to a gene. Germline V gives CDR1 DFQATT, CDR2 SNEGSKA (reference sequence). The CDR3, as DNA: TGCAGTGCTACCCGATCTAGCGGGAGGTTCCCCTCCTACAATGAGCAGTTCTTC. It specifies CSATRSSGRFPSYNEQFF.

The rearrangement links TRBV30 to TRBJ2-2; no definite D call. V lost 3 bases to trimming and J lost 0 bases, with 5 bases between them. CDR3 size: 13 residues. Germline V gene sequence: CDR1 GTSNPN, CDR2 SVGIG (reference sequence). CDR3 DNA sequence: TGTGCCTGGAGGAGCGCGAACACCGGGGAGCTGTTTTTT. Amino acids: CAWRSANTGELFF.

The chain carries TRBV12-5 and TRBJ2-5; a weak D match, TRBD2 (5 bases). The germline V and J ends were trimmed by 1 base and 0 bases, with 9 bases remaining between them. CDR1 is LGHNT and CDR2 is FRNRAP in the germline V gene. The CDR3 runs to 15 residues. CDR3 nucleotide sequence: TGTGCTAGTGGTTTGGGACGGACTGACCAAGAGACCCAGTACTTC. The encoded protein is CASGLGRTDQETQYF.

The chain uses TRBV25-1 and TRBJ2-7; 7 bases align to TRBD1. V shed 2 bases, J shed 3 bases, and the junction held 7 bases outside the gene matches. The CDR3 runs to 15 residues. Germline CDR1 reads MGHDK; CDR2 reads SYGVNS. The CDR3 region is CASSEGYRGGYEQYF. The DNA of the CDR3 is TGTGCCAGCAGTGAAGGTTACAGGGGTGGCTACGAGCAGTACTTC.

In nucleotides, the CDR3 is TGTGCCAGCTCACCCACAGGCGTGGCAGGTGAAAAACTGTTTTTT. Protein product: CASSPTGVAGEKLFF. The J gene is TRBJ1-4, the V gene TRBV18; tentatively, D is TRBD1 (5 bases). The CDR3 contains 15 residues. Trimming cost V 3 bases and J 7 bases, with 15 bases left between them. The germline V gene encodes CDR1 KGHSH and CDR2 LQKENI.

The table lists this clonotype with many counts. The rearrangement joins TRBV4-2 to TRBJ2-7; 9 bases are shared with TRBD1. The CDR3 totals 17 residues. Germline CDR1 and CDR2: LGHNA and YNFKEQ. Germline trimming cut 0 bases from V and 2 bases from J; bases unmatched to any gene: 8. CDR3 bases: TGTGCCAGCAGCCAAGAAATCTGGGACAGGGTCCCCTACGAGCAGTACTTC. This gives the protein CASSQEIWDRVPYEQYF.

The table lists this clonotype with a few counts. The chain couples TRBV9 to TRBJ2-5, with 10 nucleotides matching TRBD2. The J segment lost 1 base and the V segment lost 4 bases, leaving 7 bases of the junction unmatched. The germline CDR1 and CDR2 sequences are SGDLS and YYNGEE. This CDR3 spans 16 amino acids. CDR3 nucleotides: TGTGCCAGCAGCAGACGGACTAGCGGCTTCCAAGAGACCCAGTACTTC. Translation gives CASSRRTSGFQETQYF.

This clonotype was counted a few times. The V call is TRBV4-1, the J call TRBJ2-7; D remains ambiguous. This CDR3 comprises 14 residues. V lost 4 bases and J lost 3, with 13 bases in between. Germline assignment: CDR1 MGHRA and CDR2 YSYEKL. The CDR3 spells CASSPHSSDYEQYF. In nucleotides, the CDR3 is TGCGCCAGCAGCCCCCACAGCTCAGACTACGAGCAGTACTTC.

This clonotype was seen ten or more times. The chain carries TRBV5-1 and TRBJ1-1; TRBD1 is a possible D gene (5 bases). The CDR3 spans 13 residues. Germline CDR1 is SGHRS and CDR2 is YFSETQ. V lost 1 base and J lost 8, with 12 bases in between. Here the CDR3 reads CASSLSMAGEAFF. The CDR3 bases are TGCGCCAGCAGCTTGTCCATGGCAGGGGAAGCTTTCTTT.

The CDR3 DNA is TGTGCCAGCAGTTACGGGGGGCTGAGCTCCTACGAGCAGTACTTC. Translating it yields CASSYGGLSSYEQYF. The genes are TRBV6-5 and TRBJ2-7, with D perhaps matching TRBD1 or TRBD2 (6 bases each). CDR3 length: 15 amino acids. V lost 2 bases and J lost 0, with 11 bases in between. From germline, CDR1 is MNHEY and CDR2 SVGAGI.

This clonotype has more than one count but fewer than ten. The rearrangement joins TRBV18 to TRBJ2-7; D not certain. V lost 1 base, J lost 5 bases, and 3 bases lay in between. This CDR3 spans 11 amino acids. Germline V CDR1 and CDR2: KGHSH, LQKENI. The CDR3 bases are TGTGCCAGCTCACCACGGGACGAGCAGTACTTC. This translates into CASSPRDEQYF.

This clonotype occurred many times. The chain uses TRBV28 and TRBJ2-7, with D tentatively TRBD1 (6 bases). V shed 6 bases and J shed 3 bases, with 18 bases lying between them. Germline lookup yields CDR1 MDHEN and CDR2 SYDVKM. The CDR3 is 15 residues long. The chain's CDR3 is CASRVTGSLNYEQYF. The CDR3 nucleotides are TGTGCCAGCAGAGTAACAGGGTCTCTGAACTACGAGCAGTACTTC.

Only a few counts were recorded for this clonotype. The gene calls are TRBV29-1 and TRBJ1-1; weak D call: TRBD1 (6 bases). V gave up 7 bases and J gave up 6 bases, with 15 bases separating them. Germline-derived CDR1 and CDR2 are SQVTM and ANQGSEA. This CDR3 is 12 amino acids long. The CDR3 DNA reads TGCAGCGGTAGGGACACCCAGTCTGAAGCTTTCTTT. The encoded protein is CSGRDTQSEAFF.

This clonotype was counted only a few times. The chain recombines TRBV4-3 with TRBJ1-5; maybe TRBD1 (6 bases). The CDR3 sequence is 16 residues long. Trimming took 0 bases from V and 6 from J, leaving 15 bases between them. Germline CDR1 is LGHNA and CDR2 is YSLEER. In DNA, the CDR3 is TGCGCCAGCAGCCAAGATTTCGAACAGGGAGGTCAGCCCCAGCATTTT. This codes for CASSQDFEQGGQPQHF.

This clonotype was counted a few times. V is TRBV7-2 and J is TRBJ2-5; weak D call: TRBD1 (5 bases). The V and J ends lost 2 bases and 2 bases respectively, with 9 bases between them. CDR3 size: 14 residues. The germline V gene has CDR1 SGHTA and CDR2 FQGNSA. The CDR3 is CASSLYGQQETQYF. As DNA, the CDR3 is TGTGCCAGCAGCTTATATGGACAACAAGAGACCCAGTACTTC.

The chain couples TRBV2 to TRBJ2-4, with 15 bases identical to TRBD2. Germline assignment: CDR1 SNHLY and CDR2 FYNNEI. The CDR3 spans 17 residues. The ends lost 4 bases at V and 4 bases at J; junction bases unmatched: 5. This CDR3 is CASSGTSGGAVKNIQYF. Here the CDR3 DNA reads TGTGCCAGCAGTGGGACTAGCGGGGGGGCGGTTAAAAACATTCAGTACTTC.

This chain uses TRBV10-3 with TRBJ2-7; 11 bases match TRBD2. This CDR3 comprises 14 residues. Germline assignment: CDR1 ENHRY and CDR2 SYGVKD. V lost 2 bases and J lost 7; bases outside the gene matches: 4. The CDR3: CAISETSGRGEQYF. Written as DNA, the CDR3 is TGTGCCATCAGTGAGACTAGCGGGAGAGGGGAGCAGTACTTC.

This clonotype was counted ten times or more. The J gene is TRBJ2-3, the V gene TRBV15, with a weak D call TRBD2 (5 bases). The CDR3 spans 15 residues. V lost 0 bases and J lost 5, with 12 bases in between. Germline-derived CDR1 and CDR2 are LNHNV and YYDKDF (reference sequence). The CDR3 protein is CATSRDRLTKDTQYF. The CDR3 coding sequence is TGTGCCACCAGCAGAGACAGACTAACAAAAGATACGCAGTATTTT.

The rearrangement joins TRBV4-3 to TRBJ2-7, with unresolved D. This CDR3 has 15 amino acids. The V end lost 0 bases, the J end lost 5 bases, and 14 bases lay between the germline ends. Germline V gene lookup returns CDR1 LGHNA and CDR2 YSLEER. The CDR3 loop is CASSQERTVSHEQYF. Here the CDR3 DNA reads TGCGCCAGCAGCCAAGAAAGGACCGTGAGCCACGAGCAGTACTTC.

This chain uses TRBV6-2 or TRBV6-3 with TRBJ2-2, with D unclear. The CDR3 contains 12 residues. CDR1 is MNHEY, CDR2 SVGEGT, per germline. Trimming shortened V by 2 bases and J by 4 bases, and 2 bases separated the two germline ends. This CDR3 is CASSYGTGELFF. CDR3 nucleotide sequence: TGTGCCAGCAGTTACGGCACCGGGGAGCTGTTTTTT.

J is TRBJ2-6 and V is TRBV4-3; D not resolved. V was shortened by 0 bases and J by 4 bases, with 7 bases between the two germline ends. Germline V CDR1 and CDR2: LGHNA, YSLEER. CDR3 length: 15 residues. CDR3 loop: CASSQEMSGANVLTF. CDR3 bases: TGCGCCAGCAGCCAAGAGATGTCCGGGGCCAACGTCCTGACTTTC.

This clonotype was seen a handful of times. In DNA, the CDR3 is TGTGCCAGCAGCTTGGGGGGGTCATCCGGGAATGAGCAGTTCTTC. The encoded protein is CASSLGGSSGNEQFF. The rearrangement joins TRBV5-6 to TRBJ2-1; perhaps D is TRBD1 or TRBD2 (5 bases each). The CDR3 has 15 amino acids. Germline V gene sequence: CDR1 SGHDT, CDR2 YYEEEE. The germline V and J ends were trimmed by 0 bases and 7 bases, with 14 bases remaining between them.

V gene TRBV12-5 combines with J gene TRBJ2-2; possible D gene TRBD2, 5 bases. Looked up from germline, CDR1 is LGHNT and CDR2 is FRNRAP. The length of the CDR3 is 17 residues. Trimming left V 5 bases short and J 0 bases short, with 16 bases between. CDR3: CASGVDRDFSNTGELFF. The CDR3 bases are TGTGCTAGTGGTGTCGATCGGGATTTCTCGAACACCGGGGAGCTGTTTTTT.

The CDR3 sequence: CASSQDLGNTGELFF. Here the CDR3 DNA reads TGCGCCAGCAGCCAAGATCTGGGGAACACCGGGGAGCTGTTTTTT. The chain uses TRBV4-1 and TRBJ2-2, with unresolved D. Germline V lookup: CDR1 MGHRA, CDR2 YSYEKL. CDR3 length: 15 residues. V shed 0 bases and J shed 1 base, with 6 bases lying between them.

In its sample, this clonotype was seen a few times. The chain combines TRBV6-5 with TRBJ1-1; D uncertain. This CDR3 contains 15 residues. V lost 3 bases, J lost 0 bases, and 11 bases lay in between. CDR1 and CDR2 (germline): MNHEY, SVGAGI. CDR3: CASSYSTAMNTEAFF. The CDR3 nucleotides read TGTGCCAGCAGTTATTCGACGGCTATGAACACTGAAGCTTTCTTT.

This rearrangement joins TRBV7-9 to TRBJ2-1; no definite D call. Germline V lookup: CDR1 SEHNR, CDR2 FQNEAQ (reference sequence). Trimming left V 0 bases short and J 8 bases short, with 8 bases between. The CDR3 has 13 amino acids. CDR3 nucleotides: TGTGCCAGCAGCTTAGCTTCCCGCGATGAGCAGTTCTTC. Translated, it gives CASSLASRDEQFF.

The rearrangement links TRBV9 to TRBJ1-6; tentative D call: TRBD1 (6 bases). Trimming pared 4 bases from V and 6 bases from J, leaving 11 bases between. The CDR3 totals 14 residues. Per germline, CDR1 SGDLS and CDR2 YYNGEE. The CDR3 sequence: CASSPQDSNSPLHF. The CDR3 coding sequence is TGTGCCAGCAGCCCTCAGGACAGTAATTCACCCCTCCACTTT.

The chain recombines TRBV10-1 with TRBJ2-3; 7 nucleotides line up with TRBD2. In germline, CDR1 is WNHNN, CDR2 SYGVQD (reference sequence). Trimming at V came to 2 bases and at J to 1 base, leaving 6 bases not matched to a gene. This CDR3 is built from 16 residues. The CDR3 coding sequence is TGCGCCAGCAGTGAGGCTAGCGGCTCAGGCACAGATACGCAGTATTTT. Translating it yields CASSEASGSGTDTQYF.

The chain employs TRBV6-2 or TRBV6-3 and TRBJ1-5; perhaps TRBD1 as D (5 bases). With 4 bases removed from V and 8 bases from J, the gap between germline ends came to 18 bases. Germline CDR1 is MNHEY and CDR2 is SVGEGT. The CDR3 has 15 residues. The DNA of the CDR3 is TGTGCCAGCAGTTTGGGGACCACCGGGATCAAGCCCCAGCATTTT. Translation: CASSLGTTGIKPQHF.

CDR3 DNA: TGTGCCAGCAGCCCCCGACAGGGAGTTGCAACTAATGAAAAACTGTTTTTT. Protein product: CASSPRQGVATNEKLFF. The chain joins TRBV7-9 to TRBJ1-4, with 7 bases aligning to TRBD1. This CDR3 has 17 residues. CDR1 SEHNR and CDR2 FQNEAQ come from the germline V gene (reference sequence). V shed 5 bases and J 0 bases; nucleotides not matched to a gene: 9.